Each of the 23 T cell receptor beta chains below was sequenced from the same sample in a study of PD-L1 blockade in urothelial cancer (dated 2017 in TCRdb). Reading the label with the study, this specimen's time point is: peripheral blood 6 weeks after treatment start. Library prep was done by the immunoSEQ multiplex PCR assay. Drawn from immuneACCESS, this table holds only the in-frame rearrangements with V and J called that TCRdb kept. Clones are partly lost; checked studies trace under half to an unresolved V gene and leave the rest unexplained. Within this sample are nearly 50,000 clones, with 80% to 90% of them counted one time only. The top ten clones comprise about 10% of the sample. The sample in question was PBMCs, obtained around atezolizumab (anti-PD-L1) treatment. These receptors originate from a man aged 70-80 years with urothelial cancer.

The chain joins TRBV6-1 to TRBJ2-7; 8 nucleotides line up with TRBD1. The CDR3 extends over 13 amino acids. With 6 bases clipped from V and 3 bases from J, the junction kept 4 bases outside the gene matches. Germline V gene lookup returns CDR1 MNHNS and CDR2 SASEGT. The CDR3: CASSRTGNYEQYF. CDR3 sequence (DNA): TGTGCCAGCAGCAGGACAGGGAACTACGAGCAGTACTTC.

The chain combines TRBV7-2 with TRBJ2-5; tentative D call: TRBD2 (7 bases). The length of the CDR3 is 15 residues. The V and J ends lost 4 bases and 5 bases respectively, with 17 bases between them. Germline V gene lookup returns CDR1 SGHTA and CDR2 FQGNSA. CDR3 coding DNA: TGTGCCAGCAGCTCACGTGGTGGGGGGGCCGAGACCCAGTACTTC. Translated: CASSSRGGGAETQYF.

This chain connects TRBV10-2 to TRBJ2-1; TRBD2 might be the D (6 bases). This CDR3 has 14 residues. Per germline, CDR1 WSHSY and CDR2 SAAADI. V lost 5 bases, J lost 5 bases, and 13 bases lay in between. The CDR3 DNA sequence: TGCGCCAGCAGTACCGGGACTGGTAACAATGAGCAGTTCTTC. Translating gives CASSTGTGNNEQFF.

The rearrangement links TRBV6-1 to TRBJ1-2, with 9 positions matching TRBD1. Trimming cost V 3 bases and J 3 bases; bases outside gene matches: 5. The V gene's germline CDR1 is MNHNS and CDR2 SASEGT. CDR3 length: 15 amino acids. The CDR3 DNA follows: TGTGCCAGCAGTGAGCCGGGACAGGGATACTATGGCTACACCTTC. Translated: CASSEPGQGYYGYTF.

The CDR3 here is CASSLGTAKTSYEQYF. The CDR3 nucleotides are TGTGCCAGCTCGCTAGGGACAGCCAAAACCTCCTACGAGCAGTACTTC. The chain has TRBV18 and TRBJ2-7, with 7 bases aligning to TRBD1. The V gene's germline CDR1 is KGHSH and CDR2 LQKENI. This CDR3 has 16 residues. J lost 0 bases, V lost 6 bases, and 11 bases had no gene match.

CDR3 bases: TGTGCCAGCATTGGAATCGGGAAAAGCTCCTACAATGAGCAGTTCTTC. It specifies CASIGIGKSSYNEQFF. The chain employs TRBV28 and TRBJ2-1, with D possibly TRBD2 on 5 matching bases. V gave up 7 bases and J gave up 0 bases, with 16 bases separating them. The CDR3 has 16 amino acids. Germline assignment: CDR1 MDHEN and CDR2 SYDVKM.

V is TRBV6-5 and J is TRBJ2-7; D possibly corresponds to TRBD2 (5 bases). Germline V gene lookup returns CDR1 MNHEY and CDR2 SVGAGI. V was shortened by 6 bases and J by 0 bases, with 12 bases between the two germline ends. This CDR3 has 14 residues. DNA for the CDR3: TGTGCCAGCAGGGGCGGGCGGAGCTCCTACGAGCAGTACTTC. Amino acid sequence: CASRGGRSSYEQYF.

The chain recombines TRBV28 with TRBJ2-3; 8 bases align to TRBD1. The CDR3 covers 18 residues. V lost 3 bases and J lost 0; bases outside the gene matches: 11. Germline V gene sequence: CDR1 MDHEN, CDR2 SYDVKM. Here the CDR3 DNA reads TGTGCCAGCAGTTTTAGGTATCGGACAGGGACTAGCACAGATACGCAGTATTTT. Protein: CASSFRYRTGTSTDTQYF. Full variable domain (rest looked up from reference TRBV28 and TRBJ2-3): DVKVTQSSRYLVKRTGEKVFLECVQDMDHENMFWYRQDPGLGLRLIYFSYDVKMKEKGDIPEGYSVSREKKERFSLILESASTNQTSMYLCASSFRYRTGTSTDTQYFGPGTRLTVL.

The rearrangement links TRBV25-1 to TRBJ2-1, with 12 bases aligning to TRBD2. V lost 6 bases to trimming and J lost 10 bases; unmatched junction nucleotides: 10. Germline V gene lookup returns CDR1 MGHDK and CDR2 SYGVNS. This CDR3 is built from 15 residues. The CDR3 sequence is CASSHTSGRREEQFF. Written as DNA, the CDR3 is TGTGCCAGCAGCCATACTAGCGGGAGGCGGGAAGAGCAGTTCTTC. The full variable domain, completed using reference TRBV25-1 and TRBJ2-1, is EADIYQTPRYLVIGTGKKITLECSQTMGHDKMYWYQQDPGMELHLIHYSYGVNSTEKGDLSSESTVSRIRTEHFPLTLESARPSHTSQYLCASSHTSGRREEQFFGPGTRLTVL.

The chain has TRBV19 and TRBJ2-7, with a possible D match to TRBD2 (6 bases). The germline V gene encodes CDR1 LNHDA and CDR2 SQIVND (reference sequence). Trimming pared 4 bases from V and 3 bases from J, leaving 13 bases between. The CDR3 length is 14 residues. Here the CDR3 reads CASSRGPGGYEQYF. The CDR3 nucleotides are TGTGCCAGTAGTAGGGGACCCGGGGGCTACGAGCAGTACTTC.

The CDR3 loop is CASSSGTSGRRQYF. CDR3 bases: TGTGCCAGCAGTTCCGGGACTAGCGGGCGGAGACAGTACTTC. The chain uses TRBV6-5 and TRBJ2-7, with 12 positions matching TRBD2. V dropped 4 bases and J dropped 10; count of bases not matched to a gene: 8. The CDR3 extends over 14 amino acids. Germline CDR1 and CDR2: MNHEY and SVGAGI.

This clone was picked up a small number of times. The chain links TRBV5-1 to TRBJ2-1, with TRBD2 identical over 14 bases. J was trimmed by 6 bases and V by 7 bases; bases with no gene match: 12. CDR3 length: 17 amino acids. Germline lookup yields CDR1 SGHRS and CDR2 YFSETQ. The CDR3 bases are TGCGCCAGCTCCGGGACTAGCGGGAGCGGGAGGGTCAATGAGCAGTTCTTC. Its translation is CASSGTSGSGRVNEQFF. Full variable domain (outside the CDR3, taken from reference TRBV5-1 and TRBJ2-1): KAGVTQTPRYLIKTRGQQVTLSCSPISGHRSVSWYQQTPGQGLQFLFEYFSETQRNKGNFPGRFSGRQFSNSRSEMNVSTLELGDSALYLCASSGTSGSGRVNEQFFGPGTRLTVL.

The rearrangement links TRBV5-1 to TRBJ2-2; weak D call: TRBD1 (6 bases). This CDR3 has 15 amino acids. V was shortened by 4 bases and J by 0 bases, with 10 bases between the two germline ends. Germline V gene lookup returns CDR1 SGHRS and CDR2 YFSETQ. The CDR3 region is CASSPRGSNTGELFF. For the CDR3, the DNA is TGCGCCAGCAGCCCCAGGGGATCGAACACCGGGGAGCTGTTTTTT.

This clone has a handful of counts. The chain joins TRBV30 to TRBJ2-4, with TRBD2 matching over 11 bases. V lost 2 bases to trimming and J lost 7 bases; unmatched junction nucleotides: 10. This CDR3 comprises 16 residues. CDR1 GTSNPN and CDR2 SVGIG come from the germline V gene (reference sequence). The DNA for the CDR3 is TGTGCCTGGAGTTTTCTAGCGGGAGGAAGGTGGAACATTCAGTACTTC. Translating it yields CAWSFLAGGRWNIQYF.

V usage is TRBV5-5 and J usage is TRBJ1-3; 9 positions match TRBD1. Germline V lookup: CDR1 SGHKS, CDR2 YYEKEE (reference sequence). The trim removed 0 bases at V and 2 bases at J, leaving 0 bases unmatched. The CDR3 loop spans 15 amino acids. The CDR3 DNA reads TGTGCCAGCAGCTTGGGGGACAGGGCTGGAAACACCATATATTTT. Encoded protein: CASSLGDRAGNTIYF.

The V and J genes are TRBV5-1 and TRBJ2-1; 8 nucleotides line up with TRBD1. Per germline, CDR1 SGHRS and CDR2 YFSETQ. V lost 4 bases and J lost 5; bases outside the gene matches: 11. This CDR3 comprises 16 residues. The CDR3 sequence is CASSQSGQVGNNEQFF. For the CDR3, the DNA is TGCGCCAGCAGCCAGTCGGGACAGGTGGGAAACAATGAGCAGTTCTTC.

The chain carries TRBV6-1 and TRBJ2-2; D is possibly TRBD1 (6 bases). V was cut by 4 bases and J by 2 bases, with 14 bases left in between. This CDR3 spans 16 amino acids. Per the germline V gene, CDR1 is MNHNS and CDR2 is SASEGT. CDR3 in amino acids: CASSVSGHRNTGELFF. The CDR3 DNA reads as TGTGCCAGCAGTGTGTCGGGACATCGAAACACCGGGGAGCTGTTTTTT.

CDR3 bases: TGTGCCAGCAGTGACAGGGGGACAACTAATGAAAAACTGTTTTTT. It yields the protein CASSDRGTTNEKLFF. The genes are TRBV6-1 and TRBJ1-4, with 7 nucleotides matching TRBD1. Germline V gene lookup returns CDR1 MNHNS and CDR2 SASEGT. The CDR3 has 15 amino acids. V lost 3 bases to trimming and J lost 0 bases; unmatched junction nucleotides: 1.

Written as DNA, the CDR3 is TGCGCCAGCAGCTCCCGGGACAGGGACGACGAGCAGTACTTC. This encodes CASSSRDRDDEQYF. The J gene is TRBJ2-7, the V gene TRBV5-1; 9 bases are shared with TRBD1. Germline CDR1 reads SGHRS; CDR2 reads YFSETQ. Germline trimming cut 3 bases from V and 5 bases from J; bases unmatched to any gene: 6. This CDR3 contains 14 residues. The whole variable domain, filled in from reference TRBV5-1 and TRBJ2-7, reads KAGVTQTPRYLIKTRGQQVTLSCSPISGHRSVSWYQQTPGQGLQFLFEYFSETQRNKGNFPGRFSGRQFSNSRSEMNVSTLELGDSALYLCASSSRDRDDEQYFGPGTRLTVT.

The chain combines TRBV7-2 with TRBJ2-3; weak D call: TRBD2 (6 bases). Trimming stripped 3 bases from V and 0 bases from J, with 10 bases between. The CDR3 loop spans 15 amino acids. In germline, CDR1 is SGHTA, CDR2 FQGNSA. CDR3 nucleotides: TGTGCCAGCAGCTTTAGCGGTGCTAGCACAGATACGCAGTATTTT. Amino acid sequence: CASSFSGASTDTQYF.

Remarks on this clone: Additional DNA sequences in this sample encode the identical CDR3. This chain's CDR3 is CASSLSRYEQYF. The CDR3 DNA reads as TGTGCCAGCAGTTTATCGCGTTACGAGCAGTACTTC. The gene calls are TRBV28 and TRBJ2-7, with no clear D. Looked up from germline, CDR1 is MDHEN and CDR2 is SYDVKM. With 1 base removed from V and 4 bases from J, the gap between germline ends came to 5 bases. The CDR3 spans 12 residues.

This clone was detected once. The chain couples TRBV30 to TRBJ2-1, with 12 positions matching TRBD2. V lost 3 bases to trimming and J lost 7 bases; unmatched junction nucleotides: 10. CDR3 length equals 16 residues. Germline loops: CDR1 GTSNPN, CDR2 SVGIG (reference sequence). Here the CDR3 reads CAWSLPGLAGGNEQFF. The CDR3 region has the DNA TGTGCCTGGAGCCTTCCTGGGCTAGCGGGGGGGAATGAGCAGTTCTTC.

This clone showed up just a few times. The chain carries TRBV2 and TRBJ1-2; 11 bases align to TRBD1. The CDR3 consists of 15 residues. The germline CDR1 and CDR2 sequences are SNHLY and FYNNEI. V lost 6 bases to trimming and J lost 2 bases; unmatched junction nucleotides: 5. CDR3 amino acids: CASSRDRGGNYGYTF. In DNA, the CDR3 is TGTGCCAGCAGCCGGGACAGGGGGGGAAACTATGGCTACACCTTC.